This T cell receptor beta chain originates from a study of human T cells and chemical hapten exposure. Sample time point: pre-sensitization, week 0. The sample's treatment: therapeutic diphenylcyclopropenone sensitization with weekly scalp DPC. This clonotype was observed at least ten times. TCRdb fed the RACE reads into MiXCR, producing one record per CDR3 protein. Of approximately 52,000 distinct CDR3 sequences listed, 9.4% are singletons. Germline V gene sequence: CDR1 SGHRS, CDR2 YFSETQ. The CDR3 runs 14 residues. Trimming pared 7 bases from V and 1 base from J, leaving 15 bases between. This chain links TRBV5-1 with TRBJ2-7, with a possible D match to TRBD1 (6 bases). This sample comprised whole blood, obtained in connection with sensitization to the hapten diphenylcyclopropenone (DPC). This receptor was taken from a middle-aged woman with alopecia areata. Some clones in this sample may be carry-over from other donors' samples. In DNA form, the CDR3 reads TGCGCCAGCCGCCGACAGGACGGTTCCTACGAGCAGTACTTC. It codes for CASRRQDGSYEQYF.